A selection of T cell receptor beta chains follows, all from one sample in a study of shared clonotypes between healthy human individuals. Assay used: immunoSEQ multiplex PCR; TCRdb lists only in-frame clones, some missing. The sample records about 2.3 million clones, around 92% being singletons. Sequencing was carried out using naive CD4+ T cells from PBMCs. All receptors come from a man between 18 and 29 years old in good health. Some clones in this sample may be carry-over from other donors' samples. Both conserved end residues are part of each CDR3. The order of the fields is V gene, clone size, D gene, J gene, CDR3 protein, CDR3 DNA. A D gene is named only where the DNA matches it firmly. A row's size may be missing; if present it is once, few, many or a size class.

V gene: TRBV28
clone size: -
D gene: -
J gene: TRBJ1-1
CDR3 protein: CASSFNTEAFF
CDR3 DNA: TGTGCCAGCAGTTTCAACACTGAAGCTTTCTTT

V gene: TRBV7-2
clone size: once
D gene: -
J gene: TRBJ1-6
CDR3 protein: CASSRKGSPLHF
CDR3 DNA: TGTGCCAGCAGCCGAAAAGGATCACCCCTCCACTTT

V gene: TRBV29-1
clone size: -
D gene: TRBD2
J gene: TRBJ2-1
CDR3 protein: CSVARAGERLF
CDR3 DNA: TGCAGCGTCGCCCGCGCGGGAGAACGGCTCTTC

V gene: TRBV6-1
clone size: -
D gene: -
J gene: TRBJ2-2
CDR3 protein: CAVTTTGLNTGELFF
CDR3 DNA: TGTGCCGTAACGACCACAGGGTTGAACACCGGGGAGCTGTTTTTT

V gene: TRBV4-1
clone size: -
D gene: -
J gene: TRBJ2-7
CDR3 protein: CASSQPRLSPGGAPYEQYF
CDR3 DNA: TGCGCCAGCAGCCAACCCCGTTTGTCCCCAGGCGGAGCCCCCTACGAGCAGTACTTC

V gene: TRBV6-5
clone size: -
D gene: TRBD2
J gene: TRBJ2-3
CDR3 protein: CASGRAATDTQYF
CDR3 DNA: TGTGCCAGCGGGAGGGCGGCGACAGATACGCAGTATTTT

V gene: TRBV7-2
clone size: -
D gene: TRBD2
J gene: TRBJ2-3
CDR3 protein: CASSPGLAGSTDTQYF
CDR3 DNA: TGTGCCAGCAGCCCCGGACTAGCGGGGTCCACAGATACGCAGTATTTT

V gene: TRBV13
clone size: -
D gene: -
J gene: TRBJ2-7
CDR3 protein: CASSLGPITYEQYF
CDR3 DNA: TGTGCCAGCAGCTTAGGCCCGATTACCTACGAGCAGTACTTC

V gene: TRBV9
clone size: -
D gene: -
J gene: TRBJ2-1
CDR3 protein: CASSGQSPWDEQFF
CDR3 DNA: TGTGCCAGCAGTGGACAGTCACCATGGGATGAGCAGTTCTTC

V gene: TRBV9
clone size: -
D gene: -
J gene: TRBJ2-1
CDR3 protein: CASSGSQANNEQFF
CDR3 DNA: TGTGCCAGCAGCGGGAGCCAGGCTAACAATGAGCAGTTCTTC

V gene: TRBV11-2
clone size: -
D gene: -
J gene: TRBJ1-3
CDR3 protein: CASSLGTFGNTIYF
CDR3 DNA: TGTGCCAGCAGCTTAGGAACTTTCGGAAACACCATATATTTT

V gene: TRBV6-5
clone size: -
D gene: -
J gene: TRBJ2-7
CDR3 protein: CASGATRGGQYF
CDR3 DNA: TGTGCCAGCGGGGCAACGAGGGGGGGGCAGTACTTC

V gene: TRBV10-1
clone size: -
D gene: TRBD1
J gene: TRBJ1-1
CDR3 protein: CASRGGQEGDTEAFF
CDR3 DNA: TGCGCCAGCAGGGGGGGACAGGAGGGTGACACTGAAGCTTTCTTT

V gene: TRBV5-1
clone size: -
D gene: -
J gene: TRBJ2-1
CDR3 protein: CASSLGLANEQFF
CDR3 DNA: TGCGCCAGCAGCTTGGGGCTAGCCAATGAGCAGTTCTTC

V gene: TRBV7-2
clone size: -
D gene: TRBD2
J gene: TRBJ2-1
CDR3 protein: CASSPVWTSISFF
CDR3 DNA: TGTGCCAGCAGCCCGGTGTGGACTAGCATTTCGTTCTTC

V gene: TRBV27
clone size: -
D gene: -
J gene: TRBJ2-3
CDR3 protein: CASSLFRTAGTDTQYF
CDR3 DNA: TGTGCCAGCAGTTTATTCCGGACTGCTGGCACAGATACGCAGTATTTT

V gene: TRBV5-1
clone size: -
D gene: -
J gene: TRBJ1-3
CDR3 protein: CASSWGARSGNTIYF
CDR3 DNA: TGCGCCAGCAGCTGGGGGGCTCGCTCTGGAAACACCATATATTTT

V gene: TRBV23-1
clone size: -
D gene: -
J gene: TRBJ1-5
CDR3 protein: CASQSGSKRNNQPQHF
CDR3 DNA: TGCGCCAGCCAGAGCGGTTCTAAGCGTAACAATCAGCCCCAGCATTTT

V gene: TRBV4-2
clone size: -
D gene: -
J gene: TRBJ2-2
CDR3 protein: CASSHGLAGLDTGELFF
CDR3 DNA: TGTGCCAGCAGCCATGGATTGGCGGGGTTGGACACCGGGGAGCTGTTTTTT

V gene: TRBV2
clone size: -
D gene: -
J gene: TRBJ1-5
CDR3 protein: CASGLQTRSQPQHF
CDR3 DNA: TGTGCCAGCGGCCTCCAGACGAGAAGTCAGCCCCAGCATTTT

V gene: TRBV28
clone size: -
D gene: TRBD1
J gene: TRBJ2-1
CDR3 protein: CASNPPTGTGGSGEQFF
CDR3 DNA: TGTGCCAGCAACCCGCCAACCGGGACAGGGGGTTCGGGGGAGCAGTTCTTC

V gene: TRBV6-6
clone size: -
D gene: -
J gene: TRBJ1-1
CDR3 protein: CASSYPQLNTEAFF
CDR3 DNA: TGTGCCAGCAGTTACCCCCAGTTGAACACTGAAGCTTTCTTT

V gene: TRBV18
clone size: -
D gene: -
J gene: TRBJ1-2
CDR3 protein: CASSPTDTYGYTF
CDR3 DNA: TGTGCCAGCTCACCAACGGACACCTATGGCTACACCTTC

V gene: TRBV7-3
clone size: -
D gene: -
J gene: TRBJ2-1
CDR3 protein: CASSSPLSVNEQFF
CDR3 DNA: TGTGCCAGCAGCTCACCCCTATCTGTAAATGAGCAGTTCTTC

V gene: TRBV5-8
clone size: -
D gene: -
J gene: TRBJ2-1
CDR3 protein: CASSPRQPYNEQFF
CDR3 DNA: TGTGCCAGCAGCCCCAGACAACCCTACAATGAGCAGTTCTTC

V gene: TRBV27
clone size: -
D gene: -
J gene: TRBJ2-2
CDR3 protein: CASSFRTGELFF
CDR3 DNA: TGTGCCAGCAGTTTTCGGACCGGGGAGCTGTTTTTT

V gene: TRBV4-1
clone size: few
D gene: -
J gene: TRBJ1-5
CDR3 protein: CASSQDRQPQHF
CDR3 DNA: TGCGCCAGCAGCCAAGATCGTCAGCCCCAGCATTTT

V gene: TRBV4-3
clone size: -
D gene: -
J gene: TRBJ2-5
CDR3 protein: CASSQDSQRTQYF
CDR3 DNA: TGCGCCAGCAGCCAAGACAGCCAGCGGACCCAGTACTTC

V gene: TRBV6-4
clone size: -
D gene: TRBD1
J gene: TRBJ2-1
CDR3 protein: CASSDSWTGRMYEQFF
CDR3 DNA: TGTGCCAGCAGTGACTCATGGACAGGGCGGATGTATGAGCAGTTCTTC

V gene: TRBV7-3
clone size: -
D gene: TRBD1
J gene: TRBJ2-2
CDR3 protein: CASSPRTGLISGELFF
CDR3 DNA: TGTGCCAGCAGCCCGCGGACAGGGCTCATTTCCGGGGAGCTGTTTTTT

V gene: TRBV27
clone size: -
D gene: -
J gene: TRBJ1-5
CDR3 protein: CASSLGRASNQPQHF
CDR3 DNA: TGTGCCAGCAGTTTAGGCAGGGCAAGCAATCAGCCCCAGCATTTT